The rows below give T cell receptor beta chains drawn from one sample of a study of shared clonotypes between healthy human individuals. Only in-frame clones appear in the TCRdb table, and some are missing; sequencing was by immunoSEQ multiplex PCR. Of 560,000 or so clones listed, around 96% were seen once; the top ten hold 0.11%. Sequenced: naive CD8+ T cells sorted from blood. The receptors stem from a woman younger than 45 in good health. The CDR3 runs from the conserved cysteine through the conserved F or W. D genes are given only for firm matches. A row's size may be missing; if present it is once, few, many or a size class.

>TRBD2|TRBV28|TRBJ2-7|.
CASRRLAGVYEQYF
TGTGCCAGCAGGCGACTAGCGGGAGTCTACGAGCAGTACTTC
>TRBD1|TRBV25-1|TRBJ2-1|.
CASSGTGGPGEQFF
TGTGCCAGCAGCGGGACAGGGGGCCCCGGGGAGCAGTTCTTC
>TRBD2|TRBV2|TRBJ2-1|.
CASRTSSGRAGNEQFF
TGTGCCAGCAGGACTTCTAGCGGGAGGGCAGGCAATGAGCAGTTCTTC
>.|TRBV5-1|TRBJ2-7|.
CASSLVNLKGQVPYEQYF
TGCGCCAGCAGCTTGGTAAATTTGAAGGGACAAGTCCCTTACGAGCAGTACTTC
>TRBD2|TRBV2|TRBJ2-5|.
CASSESSGSGVTQYF
TGTGCCAGCAGTGAAAGTAGCGGGAGTGGGGTGACCCAGTACTTC
>TRBD2|TRBV7-9|TRBJ2-1|.
CASSSGTSGIDYNEQFF
TGTGCCAGCAGCTCCGGGACTAGCGGGATAGACTACAATGAGCAGTTCTTC
>.|TRBV9|TRBJ1-1|.
CASSVGGGGNTEAFF
TGTGCCAGCAGCGTAGGCGGGGGTGGAAACACTGAAGCTTTCTTT
>.|TRBV28|TRBJ1-5|.
CASSPLGNSNQPQHF
TGTGCCAGCAGTCCCCTGGGGAATAGCAATCAGCCCCAGCATTTT
>.|TRBV19|TRBJ1-1|.
CASSTQVRRGTEAFF
TGTGCCAGTAGTACACAGGTACGAAGGGGAACTGAAGCTTTCTTT
>.|TRBV4-1|TRBJ2-7|.
CASSQKQGYEQYF
TGCGCCAGCAGCCAAAAACAGGGTTACGAGCAGTACTTC
>.|TRBV28|TRBJ1-2|.
CASSLGLGLPVYGYTF
TGTGCCAGCAGTTTAGGTTTAGGTCTCCCCGTCTATGGCTACACCTTC
>.|TRBV11-2|TRBJ1-4|.
CASSLGTQEKLFF
TGTGCCAGCAGCTTAGGGACCCAGGAAAAACTGTTTTTT
>TRBD2|TRBV2|TRBJ2-7|.
CASSTTLAGGPFEQYF
TGTGCCAGCAGTACCACCTTAGCGGGAGGGCCGTTCGAGCAGTACTTC
>TRBD2|TRBV7-6|TRBJ2-7|.
CASSVRLAGAYEQYF
TGTGCCAGCAGCGTTCGACTAGCGGGAGCCTACGAGCAGTACTTC
>.|TRBV9|TRBJ2-1|.
CASSVGGDSYSEQFF
TGTGCCAGCAGCGTAGGCGGAGACTCCTACAGTGAGCAGTTCTTC
>TRBD1|TRBV5-4|TRBJ2-6|.
CASSLPRTGSGANVLTF
TGTGCCAGCAGCTTGCCCCGGACAGGCTCTGGGGCCAACGTCCTGACTTTC
>TRBD2|TRBV10-3|TRBJ2-5|.
CAISESKTSGQETQYF
TGTGCCATCAGTGAGTCAAAGACTAGCGGGCAAGAGACCCAGTACTTC
>TRBD2|TRBV4-1|TRBJ2-5|.
CASSQDRVGLASETQYF
TGCGCCAGCAGCCAAGATCGTGTGGGACTAGCGTCCGAGACCCAGTACTTC
>TRBD1|TRBV28|TRBJ1-2|.
CASSPDRGDYGYTF
TGTGCCAGCAGTCCTGACAGGGGTGACTATGGCTACACCTTC
>.|TRBV5-4|TRBJ2-3|once
CASSSRGASTDTQYF
TGTGCCAGCAGCTCCAGGGGTGCTAGCACAGATACGCAGTATTTT
>TRBD1|TRBV4-1|TRBJ1-1|.
CASSPGGHTEAFF
TGCGCCAGCAGCCCAGGGGGGCACACTGAGGCTTTCTTT
>.|TRBV5-5|TRBJ2-4|.
CASSRKPDPAKNIQYF
TGTGCCAGCAGCCGAAAGCCTGACCCGGCCAAAAACATTCAGTACTTC
>.|TRBV27|TRBJ2-1|.
CASSPQGVESYNEQFF
TGTGCCAGCAGTCCACAGGGAGTAGAGTCCTACAATGAGCAGTTCTTC
>.|TRBV5-1|TRBJ2-7|.
CASGAAGAYEQYF
TGCGCCAGCGGGGCGGCTGGGGCCTACGAGCAGTACTTC
>.|TRBV19|TRBJ1-1|.
CASTLTLNTEAFF
TGTGCCAGTACTCTTACTTTGAACACTGAAGCTTTCTTT
>.|TRBV5-4|TRBJ2-1|.
CASSLPEYNEQFF
TGTGCCAGCAGCTTGCCGGAATACAATGAGCAGTTCTTC
>.|TRBV28|TRBJ1-1|.
CASDSQGMNTEAFF
TGTGCCAGCGACTCACAGGGTATGAACACTGAAGCTTTCTTT
>.|TRBV7-8|TRBJ1-4|.
CASSLEPREGEKLFF
TGTGCCAGCAGCTTGGAGCCCAGGGAAGGCGAAAAACTGTTTTTT
>TRBD2|TRBV27|TRBJ2-1|.
CASSSGLAGANEQFF
TGTGCCAGCAGTTCCGGACTAGCGGGGGCCAATGAGCAGTTCTTC
>.|TRBV5-6|TRBJ2-7|.
CASSLRPGTYEQYF
TGTGCCAGCAGCCTCAGACCGGGGACCTACGAGCAGTACTTC
>.|TRBV27|TRBJ2-7|.
CASKTRGEADQYF
TGTGCCAGCAAAACAAGAGGCGAGGCAGACCAGTACTTC
>TRBD2|TRBV4-2|TRBJ2-1|once
CASSQVTSGLVGAEQFF
TGTGCCAGCAGCCAAGTTACGTCGGGACTAGTCGGTGCTGAGCAGTTCTTC
>.|TRBV5-4|TRBJ2-7|.
CASSLGSGAPHEQYF
TGTGCCAGCAGTCTGGGGTCGGGAGCCCCACACGAGCAGTACTTC
>TRBD2|TRBV28|TRBJ2-1|.
CASSLETLLAPSYNEQFF
TGTGCCAGCAGTTTGGAAACCCTACTAGCGCCATCCTACAATGAGCAGTTCTTC
>TRBD2|TRBV29-1|TRBJ2-7|.
CSGGASGSSYEQYF
TGCAGCGGGGGGGCTAGCGGGAGCTCCTACGAGCAGTACTTC
>.|TRBV19|TRBJ1-1|.
CASSPGPGSEAFF
TGTGCCAGTAGCCCAGGGCCCGGGTCTGAAGCTTTCTTT
>TRBD2|TRBV29-1|TRBJ2-1|.
CSVEGEGLAPYLSSYNEQFF
TGCAGCGTTGAGGGTGAAGGACTAGCGCCCTATTTAAGCTCCTACAATGAGCAGTTCTTC
>.|TRBV2|TRBJ2-1|once
CASSEARVTSGNEQFF
TGTGCCAGCAGTGAAGCGCGTGTCACAAGTGGGAATGAGCAGTTCTTC
>TRBD1|TRBV6-1|TRBJ1-5|.
CASSEYRGQGAVQPQHF
TGTGCCAGCAGTGAATATCGGGGCCAGGGGGCTGTTCAGCCCCAGCATTTT
>.|TRBV7-9|TRBJ1-4|.
CASSPGLTATNEKLFF
TGTGCCAGCAGCCCCGGTCTAACCGCAACTAATGAAAAACTGTTTTTT
>.|TRBV5-6|TRBJ2-7|.
CASSHEGGTPYEQYF
TGTGCCAGCAGCCACGAGGGGGGGACCCCCTACGAGCAGTACTTC
>TRBD2|TRBV27|TRBJ2-7|.
CASSFSGSPFYEQYF
TGTGCCAGCAGTTTTAGCGGGAGCCCATTCTACGAGCAGTACTTC
>TRBD2|TRBV30|TRBJ2-7|.
CAWSLAGGWEQYF
TGTGCCTGGAGTCTAGCGGGAGGGTGGGAGCAGTACTTC